This T cell receptor beta chain was profiled in a study of shared clonotypes between healthy human individuals. Broader study findings: Naive subsets typically showed greater estimated richness than memory subsets.

Losses at the gene ends were 3 bases for V and 9 bases for J; bases not matched to a gene: 4. Germline-derived CDR1 and CDR2 are SGDLS and YYNGEE. This CDR3 contains 14 residues. This clone is a singleton in its sample. Its antigen is unknown. Generated by immunoSEQ multiplex PCR, the TCRdb table keeps only in-frame clones and is missing some. Among about 2.3 million clones listed, more than 85% were seen once. The rearrangement joins TRBV9 to TRBJ2-1; 12 bases are shared with TRBD2. Sequencing was carried out using naive CD4+ T cells from PBMCs. Regarding subset: CD45RA+ positively selected. The receptor was isolated from a man between 18 and 35 years old in good health. Some clones in this sample may be carry-over from other donors' samples. The CDR3 DNA reads as TGTGCCAGCAGCGCTTCTAGCGGGAGGGGTGAGCAGTTCTTC. It codes for CASSASSGRGEQFF.